This T cell receptor (beta chain) was obtained from a study of cytomegalovirus exposure and HLA in healthy donors. PCR primers comprised 60 Vbeta and 13 Jbeta primers. Assay used: immunoSEQ multiplex PCR; TCRdb lists only in-frame clones, some missing. The sample includes about 190,000 clones, just under 80% seen only once; the top ten take roughly 6%. Turning to this clone: Its cognate antigen is unknown.

Whole-study results and caveats: Using a false discovery rate of 0.05, a later analysis showed that 16,951 TCR beta sequences were associated with HLA alleles. In vitro assays verified that three CMV-associated chains recognized CMV antigens specifically.

Trimming cost V 2 bases and J 5 bases, with 12 bases left between them. Looked up from germline, CDR1 is MNHEY and CDR2 is SVGAGI. The CDR3 has 15 residues. This TCR was recovered from a woman aged 30 to 39 in good health and CMV-seropositive. The specimen was PBMCs. J is TRBJ1-4 and V is TRBV6-5; no clear D. This CDR3 reads CASSYGRTANEKLFF. The CDR3 region has the DNA TGTGCCAGCAGTTACGGGCGCACGGCGAATGAAAAACTGTTTTTT.